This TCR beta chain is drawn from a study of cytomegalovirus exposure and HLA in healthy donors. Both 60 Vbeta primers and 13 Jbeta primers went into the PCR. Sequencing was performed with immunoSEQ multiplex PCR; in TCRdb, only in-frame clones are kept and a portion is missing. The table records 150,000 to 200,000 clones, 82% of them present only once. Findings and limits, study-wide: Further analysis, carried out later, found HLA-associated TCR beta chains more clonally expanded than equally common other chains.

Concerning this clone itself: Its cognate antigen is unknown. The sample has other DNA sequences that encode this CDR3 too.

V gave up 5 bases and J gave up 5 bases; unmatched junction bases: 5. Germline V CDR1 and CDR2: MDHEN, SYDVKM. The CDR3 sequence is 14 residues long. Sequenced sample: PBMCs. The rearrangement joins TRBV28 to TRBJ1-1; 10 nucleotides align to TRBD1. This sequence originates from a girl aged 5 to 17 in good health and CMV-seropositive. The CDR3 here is CASSRQGARTEAFF. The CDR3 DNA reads TGTGCCAGCAGTCGACAGGGGGCGAGGACTGAAGCTTTCTTT.